A selection of T cell receptor beta chains follows, all from one sample in a study of blood T cell repertoires in COVID-19. Sequenced by immunoSEQ multiplex PCR; TCRdb stores in-frame clones only, minus some. The sample holds about 220,000 clones; around 80% are singletons and the top ten take about 7%. Sequenced: peripheral blood. The receptor set was obtained from a woman in her sixties or seventies with acute or convalescent COVID-19. CDR3s include the opening cysteine and the closing phenylalanine or tryptophan. D genes are given only for firm matches. Clone size appears in some rows only: once, few, many, or a class for an expanded clone.

cdr3_aa | cdr3_nt | v_call | d_call | clone_size | j_call
CASNVDSSGGYTF | TGTGCCAGCAACGTGGACAGCTCAGGAGGCTACACCTTC | TRBV2 | - | few | TRBJ1-2
CASSYDSNTEAFF | TGTGCCAGCAGTTACGACAGTAACACTGAAGCTTTCTTT | TRBV6-6 | - | - | TRBJ1-1
CASSVGTDSYEQYF | TGTGCCAGCAGCGTAGGTACAGACTCCTACGAGCAGTACTTC | TRBV9 | - | - | TRBJ2-7
CARFNRDSDTGELFF | TGTGCCAGGTTTAACCGGGACTCTGACACCGGGGAGCTGTTTTTT | TRBV21-1 | - | - | TRBJ2-2
CASSMTEDFSYEQYF | TGTGCCAGCTCAATGACAGAGGATTTCTCCTACGAGCAGTACTTC | TRBV18 | - | - | TRBJ2-7
CASSGAGTGDVREHF | TGCGCCAGCAGTGGGGCCGGGACAGGGGACGTGAGGGAGCACTTC | TRBV10-2 | TRBD1 | - | TRBJ2-5
CASSTDSNEQFF | TGTGCCAGTAGTACAGACTCCAATGAGCAGTTCTTC | TRBV19 | - | - | TRBJ2-1
CASSDSGGLGTGELFF | TGTGCCAGCAGTGACTCCGGGGGACTGGGCACCGGGGAGCTGTTTTTT | TRBV6-4 | - | - | TRBJ2-2
CASALAGGLYEQYF | TGTGCCAGCGCCCTAGCGGGGGGCCTATACGAGCAGTACTTC | TRBV7-9 | TRBD2 | - | TRBJ2-7
CATSPSPGQGFQETQYF | TGTGCCACCAGCCCATCACCGGGACAGGGGTTCCAAGAGACCCAGTACTTC | TRBV24-1 | TRBD1 | - | TRBJ2-5
CASSITLAGTDTQYF | TGTGCCAGTAGTATCACACTAGCGGGGACAGATACGCAGTATTTT | TRBV19 | TRBD2 | - | TRBJ2-3
CASSLTAGSSYEQYF | TGCGCCAGCAGCTTGACGGCTGGGAGCTCCTACGAGCAGTACTTC | TRBV5-1 | - | - | TRBJ2-7
CASSYSSSGGDTEAFF | TGTGCCAGCAGTTACTCGAGTTCGGGAGGGGACACTGAAGCTTTCTTT | TRBV6-5 | - | - | TRBJ1-1
CASRGRGPNTGELFF | TGCGCCAGCAGGGGCAGGGGACCGAACACCGGGGAGCTGTTTTTT | TRBV5-1 | - | - | TRBJ2-2
CASSPPVSGATFSNF | TGTGCCAGCAGCCCGCCGGTTTCAGGGGCCACATTTAGTAACTTC | TRBV11-2 | - | - | TRBJ2-5
CASSSQGMDKTQYF | TGTGCCAGCAGCTCTCAGGGGATGGACAAAACCCAGTACTTC | TRBV5-6 | - | - | TRBJ2-5
CASSLVGGPAGNEQFF | TGTGCCAGCAGCTTAGTGGGGGGTCCGGCGGGAAATGAGCAGTTCTTC | TRBV7-2 | - | - | TRBJ2-1
CASSWTGASHTIYF | TGTGCCAGCTCCTGGACAGGGGCCTCGCACACCATATATTTT | TRBV6-5 | TRBD1 | - | TRBJ1-3
CASSQGGLTEAFF | TGTGCCAGCAGCCAAGGGGGGCTTACTGAAGCTTTCTTT | TRBV3-1/TRBV3-2 | - | few | TRBJ1-1
CASSQPLAGGAETQYF | TGCGCCAGCAGCCAGCCACTAGCGGGGGGGGCGGAGACCCAGTACTTC | TRBV4-1 | TRBD2 | - | TRBJ2-5
CATSGSAPGQGETDTQYF | TGTGCCACCAGTGGCTCGGCACCGGGACAGGGGGAAACAGATACGCAGTATTTT | TRBV24-1 | TRBD1 | - | TRBJ2-3
CASSVGTSYEQFF | TGTGCCAGCAGCGTAGGGACTAGCTATGAGCAGTTCTTC | TRBV9 | TRBD2 | few | TRBJ2-1